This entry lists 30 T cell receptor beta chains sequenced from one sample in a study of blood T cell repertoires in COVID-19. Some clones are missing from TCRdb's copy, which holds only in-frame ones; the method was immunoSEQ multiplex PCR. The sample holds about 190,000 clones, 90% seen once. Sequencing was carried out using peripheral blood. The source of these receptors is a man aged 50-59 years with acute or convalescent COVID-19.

CDR3 DNA sequence: TGTGCCAGCAGTTCGACAGGGTTTGGAAACACCATATATTTT. It is translated as CASSSTGFGNTIYF. The rearrangement links TRBV6-6 to TRBJ1-3, with 7 bases lining up with TRBD1. Germline CDR1 and CDR2: MNHNY and SVGAGI (reference sequence). J was trimmed by 3 bases and V by 4 bases; bases with no gene match: 3. This CDR3 contains 14 residues.

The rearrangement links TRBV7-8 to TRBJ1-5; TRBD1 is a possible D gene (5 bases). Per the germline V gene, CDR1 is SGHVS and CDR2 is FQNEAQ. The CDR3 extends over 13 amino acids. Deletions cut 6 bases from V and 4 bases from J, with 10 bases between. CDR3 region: CASSSTGNQPQHF. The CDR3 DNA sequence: TGTGCCAGCAGTTCAACAGGAAATCAGCCCCAGCATTTT. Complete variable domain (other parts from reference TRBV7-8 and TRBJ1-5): GAGVSQSPRYKVAKRGQDVALRCDPISGHVSLFWYQQALGQGPEFLTYFQNEAQLDKSGLPSDRFFAERPEGSVSTLKIQRTQQEDSAVYLCASSSTGNQPQHFGDGTRLSIL.

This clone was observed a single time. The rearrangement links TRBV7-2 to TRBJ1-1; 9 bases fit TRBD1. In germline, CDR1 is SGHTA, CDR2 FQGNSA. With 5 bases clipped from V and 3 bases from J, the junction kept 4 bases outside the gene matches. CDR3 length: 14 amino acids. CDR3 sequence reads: CASSMTGGDTEAFF. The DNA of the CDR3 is TGTGCCAGCAGCATGACAGGGGGAGACACTGAAGCTTTCTTT.

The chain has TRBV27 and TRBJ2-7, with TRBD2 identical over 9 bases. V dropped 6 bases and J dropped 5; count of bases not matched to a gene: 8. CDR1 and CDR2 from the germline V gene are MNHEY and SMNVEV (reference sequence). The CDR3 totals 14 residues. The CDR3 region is CASSHTGLANEQYF. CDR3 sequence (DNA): TGTGCCAGCAGCCATACGGGACTAGCTAACGAGCAGTACTTC.

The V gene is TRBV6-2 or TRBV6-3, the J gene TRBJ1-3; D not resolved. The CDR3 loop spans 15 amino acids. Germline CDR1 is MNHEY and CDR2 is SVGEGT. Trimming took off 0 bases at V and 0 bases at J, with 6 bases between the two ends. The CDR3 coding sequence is TGTGCCAGCAGTTACTCCGCTAGCTCTGGAAACACCATATATTTT. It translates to CASSYSASSGNTIYF.

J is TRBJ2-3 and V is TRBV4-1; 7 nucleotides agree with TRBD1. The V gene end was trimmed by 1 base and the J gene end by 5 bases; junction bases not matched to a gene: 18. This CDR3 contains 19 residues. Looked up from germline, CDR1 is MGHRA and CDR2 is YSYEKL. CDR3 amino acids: CASSQVPGQYGRSGDTQYF. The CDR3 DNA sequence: TGCGCCAGCAGCCAAGTCCCGGGACAGTATGGCAGGAGTGGAGATACGCAGTATTTT.

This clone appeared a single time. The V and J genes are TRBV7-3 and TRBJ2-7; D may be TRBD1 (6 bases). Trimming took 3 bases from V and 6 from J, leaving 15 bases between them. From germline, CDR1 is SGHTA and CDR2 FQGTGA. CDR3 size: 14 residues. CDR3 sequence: CASSLIAGAGEQYF. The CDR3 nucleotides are TGTGCCAGCAGCTTGATCGCAGGGGCGGGCGAGCAGTACTTC.

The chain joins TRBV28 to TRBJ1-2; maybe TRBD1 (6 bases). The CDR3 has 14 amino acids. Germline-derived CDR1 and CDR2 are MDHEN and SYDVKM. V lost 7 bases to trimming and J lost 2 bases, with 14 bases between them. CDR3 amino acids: CASKGGSNNYGYTF. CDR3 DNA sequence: TGTGCCAGCAAAGGGGGAAGTAACAACTATGGCTACACCTTC.

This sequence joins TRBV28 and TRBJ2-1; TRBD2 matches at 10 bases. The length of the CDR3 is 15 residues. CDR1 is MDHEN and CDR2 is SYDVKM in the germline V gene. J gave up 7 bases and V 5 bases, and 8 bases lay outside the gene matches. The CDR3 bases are TGTGCCAGCAGTCCGCGTGGTAGCGGGGGGAATGAGCAGTTCTTC. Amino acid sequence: CASSPRGSGGNEQFF.

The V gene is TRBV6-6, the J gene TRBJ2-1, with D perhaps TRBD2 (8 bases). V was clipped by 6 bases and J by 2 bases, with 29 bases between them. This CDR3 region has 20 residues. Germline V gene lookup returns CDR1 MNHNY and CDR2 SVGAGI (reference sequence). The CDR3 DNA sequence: TGTGCCAGCAGCAAACCGGGACAGCTAAGGCGGGAGGAGGCCTACAATGAGCAGTTCTTC. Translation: CASSKPGQLRREEAYNEQFF.

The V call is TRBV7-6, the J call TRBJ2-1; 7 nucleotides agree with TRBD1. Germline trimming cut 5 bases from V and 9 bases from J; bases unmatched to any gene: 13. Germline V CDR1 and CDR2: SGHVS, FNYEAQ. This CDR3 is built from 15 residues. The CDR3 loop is CASSPETEGGSEQFF. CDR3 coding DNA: TGTGCCAGCAGCCCAGAGACGGAAGGGGGCAGTGAGCAGTTCTTC.

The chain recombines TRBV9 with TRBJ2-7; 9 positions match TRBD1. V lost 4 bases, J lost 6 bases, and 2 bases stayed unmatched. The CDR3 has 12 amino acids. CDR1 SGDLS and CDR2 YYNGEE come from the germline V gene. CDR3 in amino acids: CASSSDRGEQYF. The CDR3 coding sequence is TGTGCCAGCAGCTCGGACAGGGGCGAGCAGTACTTC.

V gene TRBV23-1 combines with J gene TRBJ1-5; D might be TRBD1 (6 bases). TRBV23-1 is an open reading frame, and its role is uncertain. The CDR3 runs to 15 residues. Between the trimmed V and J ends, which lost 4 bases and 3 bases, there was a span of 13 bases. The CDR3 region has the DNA TGCGCCAGCAGTCCCCACGACAGGTCCAATCAGCCCCAGCATTTT. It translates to CASSPHDRSNQPQHF.

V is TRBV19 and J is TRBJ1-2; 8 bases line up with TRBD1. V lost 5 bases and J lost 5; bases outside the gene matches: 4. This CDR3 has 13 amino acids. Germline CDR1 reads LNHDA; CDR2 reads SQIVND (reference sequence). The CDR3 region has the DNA TGTGCCAGTAGTTGGGACAGGAGTTATGGCTACACCTTC. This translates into CASSWDRSYGYTF.

This chain's CDR3 is CASSPTLTGEQYV. The CDR3 DNA follows: TGTGCCAGTAGTCCCACTCTGACGGGGGAGCAGTACGTC. This chain joins TRBV19 and TRBJ2-7; D may be TRBD2 (5 bases). The germline gives CDR1 LNHDA, CDR2 SQIVND (reference sequence). Deletions cut 5 bases from V and 7 bases from J, with 15 bases between. The CDR3 covers 13 residues.

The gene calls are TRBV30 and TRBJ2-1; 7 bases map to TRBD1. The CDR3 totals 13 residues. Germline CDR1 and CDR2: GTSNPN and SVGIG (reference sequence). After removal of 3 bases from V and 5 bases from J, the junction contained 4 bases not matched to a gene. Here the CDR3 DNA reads TGTGCCTGGAGACCTGGGACAGACAATGAGCAGTTCTTC. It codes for CAWRPGTDNEQFF.

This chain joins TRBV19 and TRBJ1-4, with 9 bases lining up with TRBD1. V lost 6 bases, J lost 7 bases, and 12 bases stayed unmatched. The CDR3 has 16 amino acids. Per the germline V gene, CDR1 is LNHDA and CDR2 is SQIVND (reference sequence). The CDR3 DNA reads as TGTGCCAGTAGCCCTTGGGTACCGGGACAGGGTGAAAAACTGTTTTTT. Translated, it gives CASSPWVPGQGEKLFF.

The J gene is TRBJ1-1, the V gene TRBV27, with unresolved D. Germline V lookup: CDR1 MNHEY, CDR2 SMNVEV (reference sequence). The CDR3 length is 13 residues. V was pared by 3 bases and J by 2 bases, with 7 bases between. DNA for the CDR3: TGTGCCAGCAGTTTCGGTCATAACACTGAAGCTTTCTTT. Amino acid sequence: CASSFGHNTEAFF.

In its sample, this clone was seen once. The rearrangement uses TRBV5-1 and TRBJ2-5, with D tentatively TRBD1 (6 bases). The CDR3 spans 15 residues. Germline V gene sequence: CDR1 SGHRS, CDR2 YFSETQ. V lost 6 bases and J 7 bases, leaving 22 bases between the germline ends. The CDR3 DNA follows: TGCGCCAGCAAGTCAAACACAGGGCAGTCAGGGACCCAGTACTTC. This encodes CASKSNTGQSGTQYF.

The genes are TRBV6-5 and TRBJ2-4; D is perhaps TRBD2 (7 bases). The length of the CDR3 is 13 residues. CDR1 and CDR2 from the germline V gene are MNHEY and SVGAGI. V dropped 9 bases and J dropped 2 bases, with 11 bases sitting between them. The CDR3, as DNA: TGTGCCAGTGAGCGGGACACCAAAAACATTCAGTACTTC. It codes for CASERDTKNIQYF.

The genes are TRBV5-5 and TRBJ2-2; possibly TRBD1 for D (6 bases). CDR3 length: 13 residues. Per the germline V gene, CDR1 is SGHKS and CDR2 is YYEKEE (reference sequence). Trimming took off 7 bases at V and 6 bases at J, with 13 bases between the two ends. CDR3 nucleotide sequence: TGTGCCAGCTACCTACAGGGTGCCGGGGAGCTGTTTTTT. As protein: CASYLQGAGELFF.

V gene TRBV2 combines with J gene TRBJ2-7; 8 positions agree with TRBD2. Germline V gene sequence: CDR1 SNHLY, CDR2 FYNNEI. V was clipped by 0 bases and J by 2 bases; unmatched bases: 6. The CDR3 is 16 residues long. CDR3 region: CASSEAGGGGPYEQYF. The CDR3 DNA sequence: TGTGCCAGCAGTGAAGCGGGAGGCGGGGGGCCCTACGAGCAGTACTTC.

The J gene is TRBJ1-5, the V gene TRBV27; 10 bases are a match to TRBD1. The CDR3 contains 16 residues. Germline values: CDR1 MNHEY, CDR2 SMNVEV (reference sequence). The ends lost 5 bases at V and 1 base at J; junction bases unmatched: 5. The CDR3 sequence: CASSPGTGVSNQPQHF. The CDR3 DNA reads TGTGCCAGCAGTCCGGGGACAGGGGTGAGCAATCAGCCCCAGCATTTT.

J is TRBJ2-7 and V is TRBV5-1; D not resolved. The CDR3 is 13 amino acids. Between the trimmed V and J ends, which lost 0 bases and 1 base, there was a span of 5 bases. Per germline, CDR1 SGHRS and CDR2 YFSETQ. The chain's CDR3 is CASSLDWSYEQYF. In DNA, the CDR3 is TGCGCCAGCAGCTTGGACTGGTCCTACGAGCAGTACTTC.

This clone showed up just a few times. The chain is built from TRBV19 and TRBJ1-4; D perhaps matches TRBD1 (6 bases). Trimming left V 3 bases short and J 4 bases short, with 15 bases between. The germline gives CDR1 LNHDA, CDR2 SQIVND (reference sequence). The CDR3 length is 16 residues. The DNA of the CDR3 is TGTGCCAGTAGTATTATTGGATCCAGGGGTAATGAAAAACTGTTTTTT. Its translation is CASSIIGSRGNEKLFF.

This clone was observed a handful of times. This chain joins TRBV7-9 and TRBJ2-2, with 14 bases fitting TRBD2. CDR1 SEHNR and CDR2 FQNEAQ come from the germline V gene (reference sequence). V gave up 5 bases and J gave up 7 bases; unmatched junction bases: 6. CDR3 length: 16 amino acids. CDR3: CASSPGLAGGHGELFF. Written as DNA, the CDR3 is TGTGCCAGCAGCCCCGGACTAGCGGGAGGCCACGGGGAGCTGTTTTTT.

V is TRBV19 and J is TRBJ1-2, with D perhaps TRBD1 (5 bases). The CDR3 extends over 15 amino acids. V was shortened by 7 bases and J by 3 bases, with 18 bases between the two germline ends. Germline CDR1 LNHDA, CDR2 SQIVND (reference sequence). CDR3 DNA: TGTGCCAGTATCCCCGGTCCCAGGGAACACTATGGCTACACCTTC. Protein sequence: CASIPGPREHYGYTF. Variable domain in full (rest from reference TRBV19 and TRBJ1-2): DGGITQSPKYLFRKEGQNVTLSCEQNLNHDAMYWYRQDPGQGLRLIYYSQIVNDFQKGDIAEGYSVSREKKESFPLTVTSAQKNPTAFYLCASIPGPREHYGYTFGSGTRLTVV.

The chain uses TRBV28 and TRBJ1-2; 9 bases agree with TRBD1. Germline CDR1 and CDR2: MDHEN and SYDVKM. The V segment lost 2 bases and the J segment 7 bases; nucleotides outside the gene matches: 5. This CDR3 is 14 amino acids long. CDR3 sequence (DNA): TGTGCCAGCAGTTTAGTGGGACAGGGCTTTGGCTACACCTTC. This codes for CASSLVGQGFGYTF.

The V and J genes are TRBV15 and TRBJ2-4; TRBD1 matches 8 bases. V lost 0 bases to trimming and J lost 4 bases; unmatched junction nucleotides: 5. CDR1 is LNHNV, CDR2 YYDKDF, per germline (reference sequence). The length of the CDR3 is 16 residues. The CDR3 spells CATSRDLGQEKNIQYF. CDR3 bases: TGTGCCACCAGCAGAGATTTGGGACAGGAGAAAAACATTCAGTACTTC.

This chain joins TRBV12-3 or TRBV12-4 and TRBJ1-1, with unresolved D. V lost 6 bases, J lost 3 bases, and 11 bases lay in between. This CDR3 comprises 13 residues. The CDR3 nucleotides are TGTGCCAGCAGCCCATACTTCTACACTGAAGCTTTCTTT. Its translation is CASSPYFYTEAFF.